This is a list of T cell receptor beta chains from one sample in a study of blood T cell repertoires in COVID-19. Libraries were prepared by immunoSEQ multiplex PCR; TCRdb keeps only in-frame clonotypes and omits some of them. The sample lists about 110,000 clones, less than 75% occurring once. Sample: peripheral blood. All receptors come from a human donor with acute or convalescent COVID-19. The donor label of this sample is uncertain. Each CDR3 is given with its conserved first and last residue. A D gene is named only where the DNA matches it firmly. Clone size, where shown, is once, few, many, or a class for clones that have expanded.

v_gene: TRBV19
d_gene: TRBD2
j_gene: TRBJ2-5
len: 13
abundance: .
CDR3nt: TGTGCCAGTAAAGTGGGGGGGCAAGAGACCCAGTACTTC
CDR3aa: CASKVGGQETQYF

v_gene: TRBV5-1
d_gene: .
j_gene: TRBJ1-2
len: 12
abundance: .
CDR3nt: TGCGCCAGCAGCTTGGAAAGACACAGCTACACCTTC
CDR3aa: CASSLERHSYTF

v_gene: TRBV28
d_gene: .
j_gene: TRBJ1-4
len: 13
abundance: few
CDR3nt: TGTGCCAGCGTGAGAAACCAGGGGGAAAAACTGTTTTTT
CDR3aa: CASVRNQGEKLFF

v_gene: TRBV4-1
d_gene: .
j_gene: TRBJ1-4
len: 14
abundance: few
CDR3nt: TGCGCCAGCTCCCCCCGCGGTACTAATGAAAAACTGTTTTTT
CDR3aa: CASSPRGTNEKLFF

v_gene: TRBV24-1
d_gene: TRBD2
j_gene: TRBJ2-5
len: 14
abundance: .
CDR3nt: TGTGCCACCAGTGCGACGGGGGGGCGCGAGACCCAGTACTTC
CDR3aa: CATSATGGRETQYF

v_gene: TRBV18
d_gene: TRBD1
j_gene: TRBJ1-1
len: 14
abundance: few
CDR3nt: TGTGCCAGCTCACGCGGGACAGCGAACACTGAAGCTTTCTTT
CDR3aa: CASSRGTANTEAFF

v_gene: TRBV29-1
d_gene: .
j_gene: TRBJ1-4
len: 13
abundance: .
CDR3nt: TGCAGCGTCGCCAGACCAGGGGATGGAAAACTGTTTTTT
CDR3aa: CSVARPGDGKLFF

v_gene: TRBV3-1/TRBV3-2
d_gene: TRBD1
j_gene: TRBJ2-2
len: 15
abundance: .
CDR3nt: TGTGCCAGCAGGGTGGGACAGGGGGCCACCGGGGAGCTGTTTTTT
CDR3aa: CASRVGQGATGELFF

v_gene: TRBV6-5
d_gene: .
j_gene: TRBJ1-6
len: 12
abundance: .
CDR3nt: TGTGCCAGCAGCTCAACGGGTTCACCCCTCCACTTT
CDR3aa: CASSSTGSPLHF

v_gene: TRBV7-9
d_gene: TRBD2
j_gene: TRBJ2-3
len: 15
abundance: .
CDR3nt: TGTGCCAGCAGTCCGCGGGGGACCGGCACAGATACGCAGTATTTT
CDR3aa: CASSPRGTGTDTQYF

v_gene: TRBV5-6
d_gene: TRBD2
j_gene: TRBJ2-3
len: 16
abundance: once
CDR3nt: TGTGCCAGCAGCGGCGGGACTAGCGGGGGGGCCCATACGCAGTATTTT
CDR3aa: CASSGGTSGGAHTQYF

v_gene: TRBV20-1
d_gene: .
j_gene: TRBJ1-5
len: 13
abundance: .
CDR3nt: TGCAGTGCTAGTACAGGTATCAATCAGCCCCAGCATTTT
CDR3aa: CSASTGINQPQHF

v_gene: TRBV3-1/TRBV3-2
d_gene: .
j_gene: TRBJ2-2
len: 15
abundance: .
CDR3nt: TGTGCCAGCAGCGAAAGGCGGGGAACCACCGGGGAGCTGTTTTTT
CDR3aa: CASSERRGTTGELFF

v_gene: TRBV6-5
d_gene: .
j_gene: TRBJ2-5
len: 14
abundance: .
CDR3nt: TGTGCCAGCAAGCAGGGGCCGTACCAAGAGACCCAGTACTTC
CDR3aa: CASKQGPYQETQYF

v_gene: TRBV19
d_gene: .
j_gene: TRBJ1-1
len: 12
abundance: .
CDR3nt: TGTGCCAGTGGGGCCAGGGGCGCTGAAGCTTTCTTT
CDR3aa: CASGARGAEAFF

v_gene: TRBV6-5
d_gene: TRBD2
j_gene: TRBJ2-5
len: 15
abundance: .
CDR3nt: TGTGCCAGCAGTTACTCTCCCGGGGGGCAAGAGACCCAGTACTTC
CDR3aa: CASSYSPGGQETQYF

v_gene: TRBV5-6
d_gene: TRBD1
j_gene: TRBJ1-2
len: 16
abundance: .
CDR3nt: TGTGCCAGCAGCTCCAGGGGGGACAGGGTTTTTTATGGCTACACCTTC
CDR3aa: CASSSRGDRVFYGYTF

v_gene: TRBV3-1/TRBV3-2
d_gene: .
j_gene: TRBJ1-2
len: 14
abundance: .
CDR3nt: TGTGCCAGCAGCCACCGACCAGGGGACTATGGCTACACCTTC
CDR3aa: CASSHRPGDYGYTF

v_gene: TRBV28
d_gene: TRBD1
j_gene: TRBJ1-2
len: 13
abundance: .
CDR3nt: TGTGCCAGCAGCCGGGACAGCTCCTATGGCTACACCTTC
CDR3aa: CASSRDSSYGYTF

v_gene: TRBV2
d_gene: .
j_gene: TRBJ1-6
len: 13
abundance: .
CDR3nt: TGTGCCTCCCAACAGGGTTATAATTCACCCCTCCACTTT
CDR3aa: CASQQGYNSPLHF

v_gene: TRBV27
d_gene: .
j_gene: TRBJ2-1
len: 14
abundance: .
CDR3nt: TGTGCCAGCAGTTCCGCGGGACTCAACTCTGAACAGTTCTTC
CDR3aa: CASSSAGLNSEQFF

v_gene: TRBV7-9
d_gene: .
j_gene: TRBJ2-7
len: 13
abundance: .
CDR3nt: TGTGCCAGCAGCTTATGGGGGGCCTACGAGCAGTACTTC
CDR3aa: CASSLWGAYEQYF

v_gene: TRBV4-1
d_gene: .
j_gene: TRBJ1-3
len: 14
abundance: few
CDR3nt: TGCGCCAGCAGCCAGGAGGTGGCGGGAAACACCATATATTTT
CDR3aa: CASSQEVAGNTIYF

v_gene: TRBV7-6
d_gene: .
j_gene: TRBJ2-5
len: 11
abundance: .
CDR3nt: TGTGCCAGCAGCATCGGGGAGACCCAGTACTTC
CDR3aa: CASSIGETQYF

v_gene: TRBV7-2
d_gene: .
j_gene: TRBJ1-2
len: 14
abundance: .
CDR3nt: TGTGCCAGCAGCTTAGGGACGGGCAGGGAAGGCTACACCTTC
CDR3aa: CASSLGTGREGYTF

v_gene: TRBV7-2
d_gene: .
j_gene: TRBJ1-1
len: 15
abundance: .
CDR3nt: TGTGCCAGCAGCTTAGGGCAGGGGTGGAACACTGAAGCTTTCTTT
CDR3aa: CASSLGQGWNTEAFF

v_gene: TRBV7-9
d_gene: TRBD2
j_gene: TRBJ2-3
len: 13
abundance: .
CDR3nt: TGTGCCAGCAGCTTAGGACTAGCGGATACGCAGTATTTT
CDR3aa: CASSLGLADTQYF

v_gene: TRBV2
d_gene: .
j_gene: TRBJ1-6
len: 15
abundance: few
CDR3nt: TGTGCCAGCAGTGATGCGAGCTCCTATAATTCACCCCTCCACTTT
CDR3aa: CASSDASSYNSPLHF

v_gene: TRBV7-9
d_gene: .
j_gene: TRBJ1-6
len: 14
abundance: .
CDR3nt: TGTGCCAGCAGCCCACCAAACGGGAATTCACCCCTCCACTTT
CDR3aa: CASSPPNGNSPLHF

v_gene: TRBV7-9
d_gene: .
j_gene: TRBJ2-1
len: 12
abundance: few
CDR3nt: TGTGCCAGCAGCTTGCGGCCCGATGAGCAGTTCTTC
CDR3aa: CASSLRPDEQFF

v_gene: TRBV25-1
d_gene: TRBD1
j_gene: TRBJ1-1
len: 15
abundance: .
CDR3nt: TGTGCCAGCAGGGACGACAGGGGGCGATACACTGAAGCTTTCTTT
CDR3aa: CASRDDRGRYTEAFF

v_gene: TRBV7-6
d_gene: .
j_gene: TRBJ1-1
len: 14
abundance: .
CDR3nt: TGTGCCAGCAGCTTAATAGCCCTGGACACTGAAGCTTTCTTT
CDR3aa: CASSLIALDTEAFF

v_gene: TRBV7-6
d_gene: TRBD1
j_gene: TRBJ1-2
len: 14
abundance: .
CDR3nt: TGTGCCAGCAGCTCGGGACAGGGACTGTATGGCTACACCTTC
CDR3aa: CASSSGQGLYGYTF

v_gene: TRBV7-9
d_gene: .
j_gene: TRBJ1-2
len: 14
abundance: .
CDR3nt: TGTGCCAGCAGCACTGAGTACCGGACACAGGGCTACACCTTC
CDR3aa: CASSTEYRTQGYTF

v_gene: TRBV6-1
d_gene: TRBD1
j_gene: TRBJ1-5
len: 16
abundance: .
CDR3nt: TGTGCCAGCAGTGCTTCAGACAGGGGAAGCAATCAGCCCCAGCATTTT
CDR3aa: CASSASDRGSNQPQHF

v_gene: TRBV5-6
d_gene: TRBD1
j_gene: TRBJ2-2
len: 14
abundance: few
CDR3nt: TGTGCCAGCAGCCTACGGGGACAGACCGGGGAGCTGTTTTTT
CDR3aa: CASSLRGQTGELFF

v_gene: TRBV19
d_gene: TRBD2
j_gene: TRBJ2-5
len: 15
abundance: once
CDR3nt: TGTGCCAGTAGGAGCCTAGCGGGGGTCCAAGAGACCCAGTACTTC
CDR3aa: CASRSLAGVQETQYF

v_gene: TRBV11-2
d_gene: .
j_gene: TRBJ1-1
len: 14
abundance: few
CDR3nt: TGTGCCAGCAGCCAGGTGAAGCTGAACACTGAAGCTTTCTTT
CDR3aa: CASSQVKLNTEAFF

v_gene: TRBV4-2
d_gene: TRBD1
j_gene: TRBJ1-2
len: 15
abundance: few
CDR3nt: TGTGCCAGCAGCCACTACACGGACAGGGGCTATGGCTACACCTTC
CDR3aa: CASSHYTDRGYGYTF

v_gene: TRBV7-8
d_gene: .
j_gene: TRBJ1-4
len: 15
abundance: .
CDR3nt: TGTGCCAGCAGCTGGTATTCGGGGACTAATGAAAAACTGTTTTTT
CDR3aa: CASSWYSGTNEKLFF

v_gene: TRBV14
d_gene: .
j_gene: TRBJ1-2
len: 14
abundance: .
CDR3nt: TGTGCCAGCAGTCAATCTCGTAACGGGTATGGCTACACCTTC
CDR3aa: CASSQSRNGYGYTF

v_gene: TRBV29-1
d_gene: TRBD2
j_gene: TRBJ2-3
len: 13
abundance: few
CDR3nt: TGCAGCGTTGAGCGGGGGAGCACAGATACGCAGTATTTT
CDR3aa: CSVERGSTDTQYF

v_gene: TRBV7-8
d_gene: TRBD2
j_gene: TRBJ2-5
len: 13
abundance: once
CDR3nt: TGTGCCTCGGGCCGCGGGGGCCAAGAGACCCAGTACTTC
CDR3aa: CASGRGGQETQYF

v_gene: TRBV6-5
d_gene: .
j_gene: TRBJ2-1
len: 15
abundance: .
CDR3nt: TGTGCCAGCAGTTACTGGAGTCAGGGGGGCAATGAGCAGTTCTTC
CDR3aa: CASSYWSQGGNEQFF

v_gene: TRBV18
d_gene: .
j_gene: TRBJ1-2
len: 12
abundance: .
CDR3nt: TGTGCCAGCTCACAGGGAAGGGAGGGCTACACCTTC
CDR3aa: CASSQGREGYTF

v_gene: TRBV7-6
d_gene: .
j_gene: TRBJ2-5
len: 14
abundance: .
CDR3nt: TGTGCCAGCAGCCGTCTGGCGGTACAAGAGACCCAGTACTTC
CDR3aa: CASSRLAVQETQYF

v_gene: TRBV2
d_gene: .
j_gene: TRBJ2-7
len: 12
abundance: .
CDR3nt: TGTGCCAGCAGTTTGAGCTCCTACGAGCAGTACTTC
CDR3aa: CASSLSSYEQYF

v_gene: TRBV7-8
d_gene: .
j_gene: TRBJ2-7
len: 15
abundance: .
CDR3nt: TGTGCCAGCAGCTTAGGTCCGGGGTTATCCTACGAGCAGTACTTC
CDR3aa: CASSLGPGLSYEQYF